Listed here are 31 T cell receptor beta chains from one sample, sequenced in a study of T cells in Graves' hyperthyroidism and ophthalmopathy. There were TCR beta CDR3 regions amplified from RNA transcripts. The HTBI primer set drove a first-round RT-PCR of the TCR CDR3. TCRdb re-called the multiplex PCR reads with MiXCR, one entry per CDR3 protein. This table holds 500,000 to 550,000 distinct CDR3 sequences, just under 20% found once. Sequencing was performed on blood. These receptors came from a man between 40 and 49 years old with Graves' ophthalmopathy.

The chain uses TRBV12-3 or TRBV12-4 and TRBJ1-4; D possibly corresponds to TRBD1 (5 bases). V was clipped by 5 bases and J by 4 bases, with 11 bases between them. The CDR3 consists of 14 residues. CDR3 nucleotides: TGTGCCAGCAGTATCCGGGGGGGTAATGAAAAACTGTTTTTT. As protein: CASSIRGGNEKLFF.

This clonotype came up a few times. The gene calls are TRBV7-8 and TRBJ1-6, with D tentatively TRBD1 (5 bases). With 4 bases removed from V and 0 bases from J, the gap between germline ends came to 13 bases. This CDR3 comprises 17 residues. Looked up from germline, CDR1 is SGHVS and CDR2 is FQNEAQ. The CDR3 coding sequence is TGTGCCAGCAGCTCCCGGGCAGGGAGCTCCTATAATTCACCCCTCCACTTT. Its protein product is CASSSRAGSSYNSPLHF.

In this sample, this clonotype turned up many times. This chain uses TRBV6-6 with TRBJ1-1, with a tentative D call TRBD1 (5 bases). Germline CDR1 MNHNY, CDR2 SVGAGI (reference sequence). This CDR3 contains 14 residues. V gave up 0 bases and J gave up 7 bases, with 12 bases separating them. The CDR3 is CASSYSQGRGEAFF. In nucleotides, the CDR3 is TGTGCCAGCAGTTACTCGCAGGGCCGGGGTGAAGCTTTCTTT.

This clonotype was counted many times. The rearrangement links TRBV6-2 or TRBV6-3 to TRBJ2-3; 7 bases are shared with TRBD1. The trim removed 8 bases at V and 2 bases at J, leaving 7 bases unmatched. From germline, CDR1 is MNHEY and CDR2 SVGEGT. The CDR3 totals 14 residues. The CDR3 sequence: CASDRGGSTDTQYF. DNA of the CDR3: TGTGCCAGCGACCGAGGGGGCTCCACAGATACGCAGTATTTT.

The genes are TRBV18 and TRBJ2-1, with TRBD2 as a possible D gene (5 bases). The germline gives CDR1 KGHSH, CDR2 LQKENI. This CDR3 has 16 residues. V was shortened by 2 bases and J by 0 bases, with 11 bases between the two germline ends. The CDR3 region has the DNA TGTGCCAGCTCACCAACGGGCGGGTTCTCCTACAATGAGCAGTTCTTC. The encoded protein is CASSPTGGFSYNEQFF. Combining the CDR3 with reference TRBV18 and TRBJ2-1 gives the whole variable domain NAGVMQNPRHLVRRRGQEARLRCSPMKGHSHVYWYRQLPEEGLKFMVYLQKENIIDESGMPKERFSAEFPKEGPSILRIQQVVRGDSAAYFCASSPTGGFSYNEQFFGPGTRLTVL.

This clonotype was observed a handful of times. This chain uses TRBV7-3 with TRBJ2-3; TRBD2 matches 9 bases. Germline V gene data show CDR1 as SGHTA and CDR2 as FQGTGA. V shed 2 bases and J 0 bases; nucleotides not matched to a gene: 6. The CDR3 consists of 17 residues. DNA of the CDR3: TGTGCCAGCAGCTTATTGGCCCTAGCGGGGAGCACAGATACGCAGTATTTT. Its translation: CASSLLALAGSTDTQYF.

This clonotype was counted a few times. This sequence joins TRBV10-3 and TRBJ2-7; TRBD1 matches 8 bases. The CDR3 is 15 amino acids. With V trimmed by 5 bases and J by 2 bases, 8 bases remained unmatched. From germline, CDR1 is ENHRY and CDR2 SYGVKD. CDR3 region: CAISLNRGATYEQYF. CDR3 DNA: TGTGCCATCAGTCTCAACAGGGGGGCAACCTACGAGCAGTACTTC.

The rearrangement joins TRBV20-1 to TRBJ1-1, with a tentative D call TRBD1 (6 bases). The CDR3 has 15 residues. CDR1 DFQATT and CDR2 SNEGSKA come from the germline V gene (reference sequence). The V and J ends lost 6 bases and 2 bases respectively, with 19 bases between them. Here the CDR3 reads CSAARGAHGNTEAFF. CDR3 DNA: TGCAGTGCGGCGAGGGGGGCTCACGGAAACACTGAAGCTTTCTTT.

The chain carries TRBV10-3 and TRBJ2-3, with 8 bases lining up with TRBD2. After removal of 9 bases from V and 1 base from J, the junction contained 3 bases not matched to a gene. Germline V lookup: CDR1 ENHRY, CDR2 SYGVKD. The CDR3 has 13 amino acids. The CDR3 nucleotides are TGTGCCATATTAGCGGGACGCACAGATACGCAGTATTTT. The encoded protein is CAILAGRTDTQYF.

In this sample, this clonotype turned up many times. V is TRBV3-1 and J is TRBJ1-1; D not certain. V was shortened by 0 bases and J by 8 bases, with 13 bases between the two germline ends. Germline V gives CDR1 LGHDT, CDR2 YNNKEL (reference sequence). This CDR3 contains 14 residues. The CDR3 spells CASSQEPYDHEAFF. In DNA, the CDR3 is TGTGCCAGCAGCCAAGAGCCTTATGATCACGAAGCTTTCTTT.

The rearrangement joins TRBV29-1 to TRBJ2-1, with D perhaps TRBD1 (6 bases). CDR1 is SQVTM and CDR2 is ANQGSEA in the germline V gene. CDR3 length: 14 residues. V was pared by 6 bases and J by 4 bases, with 16 bases between. The CDR3 sequence is CSVPRGRKYNEQFF. The CDR3, as DNA: TGCAGCGTCCCTAGGGGGAGAAAATACAATGAGCAGTTCTTC.

This clonotype was seen many times. CDR3 loop: CASSLWTSIANEQFF. CDR3 in DNA: TGTGCCAGCAGCTTATGGACTAGTATCGCCAATGAGCAGTTCTTC. The chain links TRBV7-8 to TRBJ2-1; 7 nucleotides align to TRBD2. Germline V gene sequence: CDR1 SGHVS, CDR2 FQNEAQ. The CDR3 runs 15 residues. Losses at the gene ends were 2 bases for V and 6 bases for J; bases not matched to a gene: 7.

The chain carries TRBV7-8 and TRBJ2-7; 14 bases align to TRBD2. The CDR3 runs 15 residues. Germline V gives CDR1 SGHVS, CDR2 FQNEAQ. J gave up 4 bases and V 5 bases, and 4 bases lay outside the gene matches. The CDR3 here is CASSTRTSGRYEQYF. CDR3 coding DNA: TGTGCCAGCAGCACCAGGACTAGCGGGAGGTACGAGCAGTACTTC.

This clonotype turned up a few times. V gene TRBV7-2 combines with J gene TRBJ1-2; perhaps TRBD1 as D (6 bases). Germline CDR1 is SGHTA and CDR2 is FQGNSA. The V gene lost 5 bases and the J gene lost 8 bases, with 21 bases spanning the gap. This CDR3 spans 15 amino acids. The CDR3 DNA reads TGTGCCAGCAGCCCCAGAAACAGGGAAGACAACGGCTACACCTTC. Translated, it gives CASSPRNREDNGYTF.

This clonotype was picked up a small number of times. The V gene is TRBV7-2, the J gene TRBJ1-3; D remains ambiguous. Germline V CDR1 and CDR2: SGHTA, FQGNSA. The V gene lost 1 base and the J gene lost 4 bases, with 17 bases spanning the gap. The CDR3 has 17 residues. The CDR3 protein is CASSLGVGKNSGNTIYF. CDR3 bases: TGTGCCAGCAGCTTAGGAGTAGGGAAGAATTCCGGAAACACCATATATTTT.

The chain combines TRBV5-1 with TRBJ1-4, with TRBD1 identical over 7 bases. With V trimmed by 4 bases and J by 0 bases, 9 bases remained unmatched. The CDR3 runs 17 residues. Germline V gives CDR1 SGHRS, CDR2 YFSETQ. CDR3: CASSTGQAFATNEKLFF. CDR3 coding DNA: TGCGCCAGCAGCACCGGACAGGCTTTTGCAACTAATGAAAAACTGTTTTTT.

This clonotype was recorded at least ten times. A read error may produce the germline difference seen at one junction end. The chain joins TRBV2 to TRBJ1-1; TRBD1 matches 7 bases. This CDR3 has 14 amino acids. The germline V gene encodes CDR1 SNHLY and CDR2 FYNNEI. Here the CDR3 reads CASGEQGSGTEAFF. CDR3 nucleotide sequence: TGTGCCAGCGGTGAACAGGGGTCGGGGACTGAAGCTTTCTTT.

The V and J genes are TRBV28 and TRBJ2-7, with a tentative D call TRBD1 (5 bases). V lost 9 bases to trimming and J lost 6 bases, with 15 bases between them. The CDR3 consists of 12 residues. Germline-derived CDR1 and CDR2 are MDHEN and SYDVKM. This CDR3 is CASGRQLSEQYF. The CDR3 coding sequence is TGTGCCAGTGGCAGACAGCTAAGCGAGCAGTACTTC.

The V gene is TRBV19, the J gene TRBJ2-2, with 7 nucleotides matching TRBD2. V was pared by 5 bases and J by 11 bases, with 14 bases of the junction left unmatched. From germline, CDR1 is LNHDA and CDR2 SQIVND (reference sequence). The CDR3 contains 15 residues. The CDR3 region is CASSYETSRRLELFF. The DNA of the CDR3 is TGTGCCAGTAGTTACGAGACTAGCCGCCGCCTCGAGCTGTTTTTT.

This clonotype was detected ten times or more. This chain joins TRBV18 and TRBJ1-1, with D unresolved. The ends were cut back, 2 bases at V and 1 base at J, with 14 bases in the middle. The CDR3 sequence is 16 residues long. In germline, CDR1 is KGHSH, CDR2 LQKENI. The CDR3 reads CASSPLSGESNTEAFF. The CDR3 DNA follows: TGTGCCAGCTCACCATTGTCAGGAGAATCGAACACTGAAGCTTTCTTT.

This clonotype was picked up a small number of times. The chain recombines TRBV3-1 with TRBJ2-2, with D tentatively TRBD2 (6 bases). Germline V gene data show CDR1 as LGHDT and CDR2 as YNNKEL (reference sequence). The CDR3 covers 14 residues. The V and J ends lost 4 bases and 7 bases respectively, with 13 bases between them. The CDR3 sequence is CASSRWTKDGELFF. As DNA, the CDR3 is TGTGCCAGCAGCCGCTGGACTAAGGACGGGGAGCTGTTTTTT.

This clonotype has only a few counts. The chain carries TRBV7-2 and TRBJ2-2; 8 positions match TRBD1. Germline values: CDR1 SGHTA, CDR2 FQGNSA. V lost 5 bases to trimming and J lost 4 bases; unmatched junction nucleotides: 6. This CDR3 contains 15 residues. The CDR3 bases are TGTGCCAGCAGCACGGACAGGGCCCGCACCGGGGAGCTGTTTTTT. Its translation: CASSTDRARTGELFF.

The rearrangement uses TRBV3-1 and TRBJ2-7; tentative D call: TRBD2 (5 bases). The CDR3 contains 13 residues. Deletions cut 3 bases from V and 2 bases from J, with 8 bases between. Germline CDR1 is LGHDT and CDR2 is YNNKEL (reference sequence). The CDR3 sequence: CASSHRGPYEQYF. The CDR3 nucleotides read TGTGCCAGCAGCCACCGAGGGCCCTACGAGCAGTACTTC.

V and J are TRBV6-2 or TRBV6-3 and TRBJ2-7; D is unresolved. Germline V CDR1 and CDR2: MNHEY, SVGEGT. Between the trimmed V and J ends, which lost 0 bases and 5 bases, there was a span of 8 bases. The CDR3 covers 13 residues. CDR3 DNA: TGTGCCAGCAGTTACTCGAGGCCCGACGAGCAGTACTTC. It encodes CASSYSRPDEQYF.

This sequence joins TRBV24-1 and TRBJ2-1; 10 positions agree with TRBD2. The CDR3 loop spans 16 amino acids. V dropped 1 base and J dropped 4; count of bases not matched to a gene: 3. The germline V gene has CDR1 KGHDR and CDR2 SFDVKD. The CDR3 nucleotides are TGTGCCACCAGTGATTTTTCTAGCGGGAGTTACAATGAGCAGTTCTTC. Its translation: CATSDFSSGSYNEQFF.

This clonotype has ten or more counts. The chain combines TRBV3-1 with TRBJ2-3; a possible D gene is TRBD1 (5 bases). Germline assignment: CDR1 LGHDT and CDR2 YNNKEL (reference sequence). There are 16 residues in the CDR3. Trimming pared 4 bases from V and 2 bases from J, leaving 16 bases between. The CDR3 loop is CASSPAIRVSTDTQYF. DNA for the CDR3: TGTGCCAGCAGCCCAGCAATCAGGGTTTCCACAGATACGCAGTATTTT.

There are a few counts of this clonotype. The V gene is TRBV5-1, the J gene TRBJ2-7, with D possibly TRBD1 on 5 matching bases. V lost 4 bases, J lost 2 bases, and 13 bases lay in between. CDR1 SGHRS and CDR2 YFSETQ come from the germline V gene. The CDR3 loop spans 14 amino acids. The CDR3 DNA reads TGCGCCAGCAGCGAGTCACAGGTGACCTACGAGCAGTACTTC. It yields the protein CASSESQVTYEQYF.

V is TRBV28 and J is TRBJ1-1, with 7 bases that match TRBD1. Germline CDR1 and CDR2: MDHEN and SYDVKM. The CDR3 length is 15 residues. V lost 10 bases to trimming and J lost 11 bases; unmatched junction nucleotides: 22. CDR3 loop: CATSDGTGALLWAFF. The CDR3 DNA sequence: TGTGCCACCTCGGACGGCACAGGGGCCTTATTATGGGCTTTCTTT.

This clonotype was observed at least ten times. V usage is TRBV10-3 and J usage is TRBJ2-5, with TRBD2 matching over 10 bases. The CDR3 has 15 residues. CDR1 is ENHRY, CDR2 SYGVKD, per germline. V shed 6 bases and J 5 bases; nucleotides not matched to a gene: 9. The CDR3 region has the DNA TGTGCCATCAGCCAAGGAAGCGGGGGGGATGAGACCCAGTACTTC. This encodes CAISQGSGGDETQYF.

The chain is built from TRBV14 and TRBJ2-1; D is possibly TRBD2 (5 bases). Trimming took off 0 bases at V and 0 bases at J, with 9 bases between the two ends. Germline-derived CDR1 and CDR2 are SGHDN and FVKESK. CDR3 length: 16 amino acids. CDR3 protein: CASSQDIGSSYNEQFF. As DNA, the CDR3 is TGTGCCAGCAGCCAAGATATTGGGAGCTCCTACAATGAGCAGTTCTTC.

This clonotype was seen only a few times. The chain employs TRBV4-3 and TRBJ1-1; D might be TRBD1 (6 bases). The CDR3 is 14 residues long. Germline loops: CDR1 LGHNA, CDR2 YSLEER. V was shortened by 2 bases and J by 8 bases, with 15 bases between the two germline ends. The CDR3 region has the DNA TGCGCCAGCAGCCAACAACCCCTAAGGGGGGAAGCTTTCTTT. The encoded protein is CASSQQPLRGEAFF.